The rows below give T cell receptor beta chains drawn from one sample of a study of blood T cell repertoires in COVID-19. TCRdb's table, derived via immunoSEQ multiplex PCR, lists solely in-frame clones and lacks some. The sample includes some 150,000 clones, approximately 83% seen only once; the top ten take 9.5% to 13%. Material for sequencing was peripheral blood. The receptors shown here come from a woman aged 60-70 years with COVID-19, enrolled during active disease. Both conserved end residues are part of each CDR3. The size field is filled for only some rows; it gives once, few, many or a size class.

>TRBV7-8|few
CASSLAQGAVKNTEAFF
>TRBV18|many
CASSPDRDQPQHF
>TRBV25-1|NA
CASSEWGGKEKLFF
>TRBV5-1|NA
CASSSGQDYRTDTQYF
>TRBV7-8|few
CASSLAWTGGGNSPLHF
>TRBV4-2|NA
CASSQDASGRYTGELFF
>TRBV5-4|NA
CASSSGGGNTIYF
>TRBV18|NA
CASSPNTLNTEAFF
>TRBV6-4|NA
CASSRQRNTEAFF
>TRBV5-6|NA
CASSLGGQGIVGNTIYF
>TRBV18|NA
CASSLDSRNQPQHF
>TRBV19|NA
CASTTNGGQAYGYTF
>TRBV11-2|NA
CASSLDYRYGYTF
>TRBV9|NA
CASSQQGSYEQYF
>TRBV2|few
CASSQHPATGVEQFF
>TRBV7-9|NA
CASSLVIGTSGRGYNEQFF
>TRBV18|NA
CASSPLAGDAYNEQFF
>TRBV4-2|NA
CASSLGQGKDEKLFF
>TRBV3-1/TRBV3-2|NA
CASSLTRGGYTF
>TRBV19|NA
CASSIALPDRGTEAFF
>TRBV5-8|NA
CASSPRVSNTGELFF
>TRBV19|NA
CASSLRTGTGRANVLTF
>TRBV6-5|NA
CASSFKSGTANSPLHF
>TRBV19|NA
CATLSKPPNTEAFF
>TRBV18|NA
CASSLGQGAYNEQFF
>TRBV4-1|NA
CASSQIDFLPGHNYEQYF
>TRBV5-1|NA
CASREGANPNTEAFF
>TRBV10-1|NA
CASSARQGTTGELFF
>TRBV18|NA
CASSPPGDGGEAFF
>TRBV12-3/TRBV12-4|NA
CASSFLRLYGYTF
>TRBV20-1|many
CSAWETEAFF
>TRBV12-5|NA
CASGLVGLAQSSSYNEQFF
>TRBV4-2|once
CASSQDGGSGRQPQHF